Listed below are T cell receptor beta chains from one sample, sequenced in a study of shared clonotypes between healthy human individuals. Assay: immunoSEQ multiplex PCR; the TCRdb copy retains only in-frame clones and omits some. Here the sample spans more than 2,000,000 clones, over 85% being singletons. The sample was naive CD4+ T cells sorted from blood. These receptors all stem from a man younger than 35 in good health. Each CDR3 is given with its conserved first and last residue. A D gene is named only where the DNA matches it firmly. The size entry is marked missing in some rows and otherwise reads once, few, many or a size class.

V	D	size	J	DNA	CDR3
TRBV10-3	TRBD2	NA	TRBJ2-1	TGTGCCATCAGTGCGGCTAGCGGGAGCTACAATGAGCAGTTCTTC	CAISAASGSYNEQFF
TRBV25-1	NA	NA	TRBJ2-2	TGTGCCAGCAGTGAAACTGGACTTTTGGTCGGGGAGCTGTTTTTT	CASSETGLLVGELFF
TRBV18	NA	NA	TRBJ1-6	TGTGCCAGCTCACCACTCGGCAGGGGCGGCTCCTATAATTCACCCCTCCACTTT	CASSPLGRGGSYNSPLHF
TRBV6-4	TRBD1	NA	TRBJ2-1	TGTGCCAGCAGTGAATGGGACAGAAGTTTAAATGAGCAGTTCTTC	CASSEWDRSLNEQFF
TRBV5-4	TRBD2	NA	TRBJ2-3	TGTGCCAGCAGCTTGTGGGGACTAGGCACAGATACGCAGTATTTT	CASSLWGLGTDTQYF
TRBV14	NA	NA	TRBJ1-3	TGTGCCAGCAGCCAAGTCTCGAACACCATATATTTT	CASSQVSNTIYF
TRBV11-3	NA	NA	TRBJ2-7	TGTGCCAGCAGCAGGACCGGGGACGGGCAGTACTTC	CASSRTGDGQYF
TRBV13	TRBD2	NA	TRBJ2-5	TGTGCCAGCAGCTCGTTGACTAGCGGGGGCCGAGCTCGGGAGACCCAGTACTTC	CASSSLTSGGRARETQYF
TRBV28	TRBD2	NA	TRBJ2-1	TGTGCCAGCAGTTTAAGCGGGGGTGGGTCCAATGAGCAGTTCTTC	CASSLSGGGSNEQFF
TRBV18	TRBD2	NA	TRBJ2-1	TGTGCCAGCTCACCAAAACCTCCAGCGGGAGGGAATGAGCAGTTCTTC	CASSPKPPAGGNEQFF
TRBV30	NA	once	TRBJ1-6	TGTGCCTGGAGTACCCGGGACTTCTATAATTCACCCCTCCACTTT	CAWSTRDFYNSPLHF
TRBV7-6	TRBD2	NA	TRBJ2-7	TGTGCCAGCAGCTTAGCCCCACTAGCGGGAGTCGACGAGCAGTACTTC	CASSLAPLAGVDEQYF